This TCR beta chain originates from a study of PD-L1 blockade in urothelial cancer. As for the study in general: The median number of T cells present in blood samples was some 140,000.

Data came from immunoSEQ multiplex PCR; TCRdb stores just in-frame clones and leaves some out. This sample yields roughly 77,000 clones, of which around 84% are seen a single time; approximately 10% belongs to the top ten. The germline CDR1 and CDR2 sequences are MGHRA and YSYEKL. This CDR3 region has 16 residues. The V end was cut by 4 bases, the J end by 2 bases, with 15 bases between. Time point of the sample: pretreatment peripheral blood. V gene TRBV4-1 combines with J gene TRBJ2-1, with D possibly matching TRBD2 (6 bases). The TCR sequence derives from a woman in her 70s with urothelial cancer. The sample in question was PBMCs, obtained around atezolizumab (anti-PD-L1) treatment. The CDR3 DNA reads TGCGCCAGCAGCCCCTCCTCGGGGGAGGCCTACAATGAGCAGTTCTTC. This translates into CASSPSSGEAYNEQFF.